What follows are 23 T cell receptor beta chains derived from one specimen sequenced in a study of CD8 T cells in ankylosing spondylitis. Via MiXCR, TCRdb re-called the 5' RACE reads, giving one row per CDR3 protein. The table has about 130,000 distinct CDR3 sequences, roughly 7.3% seen once. The sequenced sample consisted of blood, either unsorted or a sorted T cell fraction (not recorded which). These receptors originate from a male donor with ankylosing spondylitis or in good health (not recorded which).

This clonotype was counted at least ten times. The gene calls are TRBV11-2 and TRBJ2-7; the D gene could be TRBD1 or TRBD2 (5 bases each). The germline V gene has CDR1 SGHAT and CDR2 FQNNGV. There are 14 residues in the CDR3. The V end was cut by 3 bases, the J end by 2 bases, with 11 bases between. CDR3 sequence: CASSFSQGPYEQYF. CDR3 bases: TGTGCCAGCAGCTTTTCCCAGGGACCCTACGAGCAGTACTTC. Full variable domain (outside the CDR3, taken from reference TRBV11-2 and TRBJ2-7): EAGVAQSPRYKIIEKRQSVAFWCNPISGHATLYWYQQILGQGPKLLIQFQNNGVVDDSQLPKDRFSAERLKGVDSTLKIQPAKLEDSAVYLCASSFSQGPYEQYFGPGTRLTVT.

This clonotype was recorded many times. The V and J genes are TRBV9 and TRBJ2-1; D could derive from TRBD1 or TRBD2 (5 bases each). This CDR3 contains 12 residues. V lost 8 bases and J 9 bases, leaving 15 bases between the germline ends. CDR1 and CDR2 from the germline V gene are SGDLS and YYNGEE. The CDR3 spells CASQGRVTEQFF. In DNA, the CDR3 is TGTGCCAGTCAGGGACGGGTGACTGAGCAGTTCTTC.

At least ten counts were recorded for this clonotype. This chain links TRBV5-1 with TRBJ2-5, with TRBD1 as a possible D gene (6 bases). Deletions cut 0 bases from V and 0 bases from J, with 9 bases between. The CDR3 is 15 amino acids. The germline V gene has CDR1 SGHRS and CDR2 YFSETQ. The CDR3 here is CASSLARTDQETQYF. The CDR3 DNA reads TGCGCCAGCAGCTTGGCACGGACAGACCAAGAGACCCAGTACTTC.

This clonotype has ten or more counts. CDR3 bases: TGTGCCACCAGTGGCACCCTGGAGGGAGACGGCTACACCTTC. It encodes CATSGTLEGDGYTF. The chain uses TRBV24-1 and TRBJ1-2; D remains unclear. Germline V CDR1 and CDR2: KGHDR, SFDVKD. There are 14 residues in the CDR3. V lost 5 bases and J lost 8, with 17 bases in between.

This clonotype was detected ten times or more. The chain couples TRBV7-9 to TRBJ2-7; 10 bases are shared with TRBD2. Germline CDR1 SEHNR, CDR2 FQNEAQ (reference sequence). This CDR3 is built from 15 residues. J gave up 6 bases and V 2 bases, and 7 bases lay outside the gene matches. CDR3 sequence (DNA): TGTGCCAGCAGCTTATCTGGGACTAGCGCCTCCGAGCAGTACTTC. Translation: CASSLSGTSASEQYF.

This clonotype was seen repeatedly, ten times or more. This chain connects TRBV20-1 to TRBJ2-3; D tentatively fits TRBD1 or TRBD2 (5 bases each). The CDR3 runs 16 residues. In germline, CDR1 is DFQATT, CDR2 SNEGSKA (reference sequence). Trimming shortened V by 2 bases and J by 2 bases, and 17 bases separated the two germline ends. In DNA, the CDR3 is TGCAGTGCTAGATCCCCGGGACCCACCCCCACAGATACGCAGTATTTT. This codes for CSARSPGPTPTDTQYF.

This clonotype was seen at least ten times. J is TRBJ2-7 and V is TRBV5-5, with 8 bases fitting TRBD2. CDR3 length equals 14 residues. The V and J ends lost 4 bases and 2 bases, in that order; junction bases with no gene match: 5. From germline, CDR1 is SGHKS and CDR2 YYEKEE (reference sequence). DNA for the CDR3: TGTGCCAGCAGCCGGGGGGGCACGACCTACGAGCAGTACTTC. It is translated as CASSRGGTTYEQYF. The variable domain in full, completed from reference TRBV5-5 and TRBJ2-7, reads DAGVTQSPTHLIKTRGQQVTLRCSPISGHKSVSWYQQVLGQGPQFIFQYYEKEERGRGNFPDRFSARQFPNYSSELNVNALLLGDSALYLCASSRGGTTYEQYFGPGTRLTVT.

Ten or more counts support this clonotype. The chain links TRBV20-1 to TRBJ2-3, with D unclear. Trimming removed 3 bases from V and 4 bases from J, with 14 bases in between. The CDR3 sequence is 14 residues long. Germline V gene data show CDR1 as DFQATT and CDR2 as SNEGSKA (reference sequence). The chain's CDR3 is CSARRPIEADTQYF. In DNA form, the CDR3 reads TGCAGTGCTAGGCGGCCTATTGAGGCAGATACGCAGTATTTT.

This clonotype was seen at least ten times. The CDR3 loop reads CASSLGDSYGYTF. DNA for the CDR3: TGTGCCAGCAGCTTAGGGGACAGCTATGGCTACACCTTC. The V and J genes are TRBV7-9 and TRBJ1-2; 7 bases line up with TRBD1. The CDR3 contains 13 residues. Germline V gives CDR1 SEHNR, CDR2 FQNEAQ (reference sequence). The trim removed 1 base at V and 4 bases at J, leaving 0 bases unmatched.

This clonotype showed up many times. V gene TRBV9 combines with J gene TRBJ2-3; D is possibly TRBD1 (5 bases). With 0 bases removed from V and 4 bases from J, the gap between germline ends came to 12 bases. Germline CDR1 and CDR2: SGDLS and YYNGEE. The CDR3 length is 15 residues. The CDR3 DNA reads as TGTGCCAGCAGCGTAGAACAAGGGGAAGCAGATACGCAGTATTTT. It is translated as CASSVEQGEADTQYF.

This clonotype has ten or more counts. The chain uses TRBV2 and TRBJ1-6; 10 positions agree with TRBD1. After removal of 4 bases from V and 6 bases from J, the junction contained 3 bases not matched to a gene. There are 15 residues in the CDR3. Germline assignment: CDR1 SNHLY and CDR2 FYNNEI. CDR3 region: CASSGDRGGNSPLHF. For the CDR3, the DNA is TGTGCCAGCAGTGGGGACAGGGGAGGTAATTCACCCCTCCACTTT.

This clonotype has at least ten counts. The rearrangement links TRBV29-1 to TRBJ2-3; 9 bases are shared with TRBD1. The length of the CDR3 is 13 residues. The J segment lost 4 bases and the V segment lost 4 bases, leaving 3 bases of the junction unmatched. Germline lookup yields CDR1 SQVTM and CDR2 ANQGSEA. CDR3: CSVGGQGSDTQYF. CDR3 nucleotide sequence: TGCAGCGTTGGGGGACAGGGTTCAGATACGCAGTATTTT.

This clonotype has ten or more counts. The J gene is TRBJ2-3, the V gene TRBV27; 8 nucleotides line up with TRBD2. CDR1 is MNHEY and CDR2 is SMNVEV in the germline V gene (reference sequence). The junction had 8 bases not matched to a gene; V was cut back by 11 bases and J by 4 bases. The CDR3 extends over 13 amino acids. CDR3 in amino acids: CAAGRGVPDTQYF. The CDR3 DNA sequence: TGTGCCGCGGGGCGGGGGGTCCCAGATACGCAGTATTTT.

This clonotype was counted many times. The chain uses TRBV6-2 or TRBV6-3 and TRBJ2-1; 15 nucleotides align to TRBD2. The germline V gene encodes CDR1 MNHEY and CDR2 SVGEGT. The trim removed 6 bases at V and 7 bases at J, leaving 10 bases unmatched. CDR3 length: 17 amino acids. The CDR3 spells CASSSSGTSGRTNEQFF. CDR3 coding DNA: TGTGCCAGCAGCTCTTCCGGGACTAGCGGGAGGACGAATGAGCAGTTCTTC.

The chain joins TRBV3-1 to TRBJ2-7; no clear D. The germline CDR1 and CDR2 sequences are LGHDT and YNNKEL (reference sequence). This CDR3 region has 14 residues. V was cut by 1 base and J by 12 bases, with 19 bases left in between. In nucleotides, the CDR3 is TGTGCCAGCAGCCAAGTACGTTCGGCCTGGCCAACGTACTTC. It encodes CASSQVRSAWPTYF.

This clonotype was seen at least ten times. V and J are TRBV5-1 and TRBJ1-2; D perhaps matches TRBD1 (5 bases). The V and J ends lost 3 bases and 5 bases respectively, with 14 bases between them. The CDR3 covers 14 residues. Germline V gene sequence: CDR1 SGHRS, CDR2 YFSETQ. CDR3 amino acids: CASSSYRNKYGYTF. DNA for the CDR3: TGCGCCAGCAGCTCCTACAGGAATAAATATGGCTACACCTTC. Supplemented by reference TRBV5-1 and TRBJ1-2, the full variable domain reads KAGVTQTPRYLIKTRGQQVTLSCSPISGHRSVSWYQQTPGQGLQFLFEYFSETQRNKGNFPGRFSGRQFSNSRSEMNVSTLELGDSALYLCASSSYRNKYGYTFGSGTRLTVV.

The V call is TRBV18, the J call TRBJ1-1, with D perhaps TRBD1 (5 bases). CDR1 and CDR2 from the germline V gene are KGHSH and LQKENI. Trimming shortened V by 9 bases and J by 1 base, and 9 bases separated the two germline ends. CDR3 length: 12 amino acids. The CDR3 DNA is TGTGCCAGTGGAGGGACGAACACTGAAGCTTTCTTT. Encoded protein: CASGGTNTEAFF.

The genes are TRBV7-9 and TRBJ2-1; D not resolved. The CDR3 spans 13 residues. Germline loops: CDR1 SEHNR, CDR2 FQNEAQ (reference sequence). Trimming removed 6 bases at V and 10 bases at J, with 16 bases between. Here the CDR3 DNA reads TGTGCCAGCAGACCCCTCGCGGTTCAAGAGCAGTTCTTC. This gives the protein CASRPLAVQEQFF. Together with reference TRBV7-9 and TRBJ2-1, the CDR3 gives the full variable domain: DTGVSQNPRHKITKRGQNVTFRCDPISEHNRLYWYRQTLGQGPEFLTYFQNEAQLEKSRLLSDRFSAERPKGSFSTLEIQRTEQGDSAMYLCASRPLAVQEQFFGPGTRLTVL.

This clonotype has a count of ten or more. The chain is built from TRBV3-1 and TRBJ2-7; TRBD2 aligns across 9 bases. The CDR3 runs 13 residues. Losses at the gene ends were 2 bases for V and 7 bases for J; bases not matched to a gene: 3. CDR1 is LGHDT and CDR2 is YNNKEL in the germline V gene (reference sequence). CDR3: CASSQNLAGEQYF. The CDR3 bases are TGTGCCAGCAGCCAAAATCTAGCGGGGGAGCAGTACTTC.

This clonotype was counted at least ten times. The chain links TRBV12-3 or TRBV12-4 to TRBJ2-6, with TRBD1 as a possible D gene (5 bases). This CDR3 spans 15 amino acids. V lost 7 bases and J 0 bases, leaving 10 bases between the germline ends. Here the CDR3 reads CASTLRGSGANVLTF. The CDR3 region has the DNA TGTGCCAGCACCCTTAGGGGCTCTGGGGCCAACGTCCTGACTTTC.

In its sample, this clonotype was seen many times. The chain joins TRBV9 to TRBJ2-7; TRBD1 might be the D (6 bases). This CDR3 has 12 amino acids. V was clipped by 3 bases and J by 5 bases, with 9 bases between them. Germline lookup yields CDR1 SGDLS and CDR2 YYNGEE. The CDR3 reads CASSEQGNEQYF. DNA of the CDR3: TGTGCCAGCAGCGAACAGGGCAACGAGCAGTACTTC.

The chain carries TRBV20-1 and TRBJ2-2; D is possibly TRBD2 (6 bases). The CDR3 is made up of 14 amino acids. V lost 6 bases to trimming and J lost 3 bases, with 14 bases between them. Germline V gene lookup returns CDR1 DFQATT and CDR2 SNEGSKA (reference sequence). The DNA for the CDR3 is TGCAGTGCCGGCCTCGCGGGGTACACCGGGGAGCTGTTTTTT. Amino acid sequence: CSAGLAGYTGELFF.

The sample holds many counts of this clonotype. The chain has TRBV5-1 and TRBJ2-7; 8 bases align to TRBD1. The CDR3 is made up of 14 amino acids. Trimming at V came to 0 bases and at J to 6 bases, leaving 5 bases not matched to a gene. Germline V gene lookup returns CDR1 SGHRS and CDR2 YFSETQ. In nucleotides, the CDR3 is TGCGCCAGCAGCTTGGGGACAGGGAATTCCGAGCAGTACTTC. This encodes CASSLGTGNSEQYF.